The 21 T cell receptor beta chains in this list originate from one sample, sequenced in a study of OX40 agonist ivuxolimab in advanced cancers. TCRdb keeps only in-frame clones here, not all; method: immunoSEQ multiplex PCR. The table has 40,000 to 50,000 clones, under 90% seen once. The sequences come from CD4+ or CD8+ T cells sorted from blood, collected in a trial of the OX40 agonist ivuxolimab. The source is an adult with an advanced solid tumor such as melanoma, head and neck, liver or kidney cancer.

The CDR3 protein is CASSQELGRRNSPLHF. DNA for the CDR3: TGCGCCAGCAGCCAAGAATTGGGCAGGAGAAATTCACCCCTCCACTTT. The rearrangement uses TRBV4-1 and TRBJ1-6; D uncertain. This CDR3 comprises 16 residues. Germline CDR1 and CDR2: MGHRA and YSYEKL. Trimming left V 0 bases short and J 7 bases short, with 13 bases between.

V gene TRBV5-1 combines with J gene TRBJ1-1; TRBD1 aligns across 7 bases. This CDR3 contains 15 residues. Losses at the gene ends were 0 bases for V and 5 bases for J; bases not matched to a gene: 7. Germline CDR1 reads SGHRS; CDR2 reads YFSETQ. The DNA of the CDR3 is TGCGCCAGCAGCTTGGGGAACAGGGGCGGGACTGAAGCTTTCTTT. Its protein is CASSLGNRGGTEAFF. The variable domain in full, completed from reference TRBV5-1 and TRBJ1-1, reads KAGVTQTPRYLIKTRGQQVTLSCSPISGHRSVSWYQQTPGQGLQFLFEYFSETQRNKGNFPGRFSGRQFSNSRSEMNVSTLELGDSALYLCASSLGNRGGTEAFFGQGTRLTVV.

The CDR3, as DNA: TGTGCCAGCTCACCTCAGGCGGATACGCAGTATTTT. It is translated as CASSPQADTQYF. The chain combines TRBV18 with TRBJ2-3; D unclear. Germline loops: CDR1 KGHSH, CDR2 LQKENI. The CDR3 extends over 12 amino acids. V dropped 3 bases and J dropped 6 bases, with 7 bases sitting between them.

V gene TRBV5-4 combines with J gene TRBJ1-1; D is unresolved. The CDR3 runs 11 residues. V lost 1 base and J 4 bases, leaving 2 bases between the germline ends. Germline V gene lookup returns CDR1 SGHNT and CDR2 YYREEE (reference sequence). The CDR3 here is CASSLFTEAFF. The CDR3 DNA is TGTGCCAGCAGCTTGTTCACTGAAGCTTTCTTT.

As for this clone: Other DNA sequences in this specimen translate into the identical CDR3. This chain uses TRBV30 with TRBJ1-2, with 7 bases matching TRBD1. V trimming: 2 bases; J trimming: 4 bases; junction bases outside the gene matches: 4. The CDR3 spans 13 residues. The germline V gene has CDR1 GTSNPN and CDR2 SVGIG (reference sequence). Here the CDR3 DNA reads TGTGCCTGGAGTCGGGACAGACCCTATGGCTACACCTTC. Its translation is CAWSRDRPYGYTF.

The V gene is TRBV7-8, the J gene TRBJ1-2, with D perhaps matching TRBD1 (5 bases). The germline CDR1 and CDR2 sequences are SGHVS and FQNEAQ. Trimming took 1 base from V and 4 from J, leaving 10 bases between them. CDR3 size: 14 residues. The CDR3 DNA follows: TGTGCCAGCAGCTTAGGTTCGGGGGTCTATGGCTACACCTTC. Encoded protein: CASSLGSGVYGYTF.

V and J are TRBV7-2 and TRBJ2-1; D ambiguous. CDR1 SGHTA and CDR2 FQGNSA come from the germline V gene. V shed 1 base and J shed 9 bases, with 10 bases lying between them. The CDR3 has 13 residues. CDR3 sequence (DNA): TGTGCCAGCAGCTTAGGAAGGGTAAGTGAGCAGTTCTTC. Its translation: CASSLGRVSEQFF.

The V and J genes are TRBV27 and TRBJ2-3, with 10 nucleotides matching TRBD2. Germline V gene lookup returns CDR1 MNHEY and CDR2 SMNVEV (reference sequence). The CDR3 runs 18 residues. V lost 1 base, J lost 3 bases, and 10 bases stayed unmatched. CDR3 DNA sequence: TGTGCCAGCAGTTTATGGGGGCCCGTAGCGGGGGGAACAGATACGCAGTATTTT. Its translation: CASSLWGPVAGGTDTQYF.

The chain employs TRBV6-6 and TRBJ2-1, with 9 bases matching TRBD1. Trimming at V came to 2 bases and at J to 7 bases, leaving 9 bases not matched to a gene. Per the germline V gene, CDR1 is MNHNY and CDR2 is SVGAGI (reference sequence). The CDR3 sequence is 16 residues long. The CDR3 DNA reads TGTGCCAGCAGTTACACACCTTCGACAGGGGGAAATGAGCAGTTCTTC. Amino acids: CASSYTPSTGGNEQFF.

The chain carries TRBV30 and TRBJ2-5; D possibly corresponds to TRBD2 (5 bases). The CDR3 is 13 residues long. V was trimmed by 1 base and J by 5 bases, leaving 11 bases between them. Germline V lookup: CDR1 GTSNPN, CDR2 SVGIG (reference sequence). The CDR3 nucleotides are TGTGCCTGGAGTGGAGGGCTTGGGGAGACCCAGTACTTC. It translates to CAWSGGLGETQYF.

This clone was seen only once. The V gene is TRBV5-1, the J gene TRBJ2-7, with TRBD1 matching over 7 bases. The CDR3 spans 14 residues. Germline CDR1 and CDR2: SGHRS and YFSETQ. Trimming removed 4 bases from V and 3 bases from J; junction bases left unmatched: 7. CDR3 nucleotide sequence: TGCGCCAGCAGCAGGGCGCCAGGGGGCTACGAGCAGTACTTC. Protein product: CASSRAPGGYEQYF. Full variable domain (rest looked up from reference TRBV5-1 and TRBJ2-7): KAGVTQTPRYLIKTRGQQVTLSCSPISGHRSVSWYQQTPGQGLQFLFEYFSETQRNKGNFPGRFSGRQFSNSRSEMNVSTLELGDSALYLCASSRAPGGYEQYFGPGTRLTVT.

V gene TRBV19 combines with J gene TRBJ1-2, with a weak D call TRBD1 (5 bases). Trimming cost V 6 bases and J 4 bases, with 12 bases left between them. CDR3 length: 13 residues. Germline V gene sequence: CDR1 LNHDA, CDR2 SQIVND (reference sequence). CDR3 coding DNA: TGTGCCAGTAGGGACATTAAGGGCTATGGCTACACCTTC. It encodes CASRDIKGYGYTF.

The V and J genes are TRBV6-1 and TRBJ1-4; no definite D call. This CDR3 is built from 14 residues. The V end was cut by 6 bases, the J end by 5 bases, with 13 bases between. Per the germline V gene, CDR1 is MNHNS and CDR2 is SASEGT. The CDR3: CASSTEIGNEKLFF. The CDR3 coding sequence is TGTGCCAGCAGCACGGAGATAGGGAATGAAAAACTGTTTTTT.

This clone has only a few counts. The chain joins TRBV7-3 to TRBJ2-2; no reliable D call. Trimming removed 6 bases at V and 7 bases at J, with 9 bases between. Germline lookup yields CDR1 SGHTA and CDR2 FQGTGA. The CDR3 extends over 12 amino acids. CDR3 in amino acids: CASRAADGELFF. The CDR3 nucleotides read TGTGCCAGCAGGGCCGCTGACGGGGAGCTGTTTTTT.

The chain links TRBV6-6 to TRBJ2-2; D is uncertain. CDR3 length equals 12 residues. Trimming left V 8 bases short and J 6 bases short, with 10 bases between. Germline V gene lookup returns CDR1 MNHNY and CDR2 SVGAGI (reference sequence). The CDR3 spells CASGQTAGELFF. In DNA form, the CDR3 reads TGTGCCAGCGGGCAGACCGCCGGGGAGCTGTTTTTT.

The rearrangement links TRBV30 to TRBJ1-5; no firm D call. Germline V lookup: CDR1 GTSNPN, CDR2 SVGIG (reference sequence). The CDR3 is 13 residues long. Trimming left V 0 bases short and J 5 bases short, with 8 bases between. CDR3 bases: TGTGCCTGGAGTGTACAGACTGATCAGCCCCAGCATTTT. Protein product: CAWSVQTDQPQHF.

This chain connects TRBV5-1 to TRBJ2-2; D is possibly TRBD2 (6 bases). This CDR3 has 15 residues. V shed 4 bases and J shed 4 bases, with 14 bases lying between them. Germline V gene lookup returns CDR1 SGHRS and CDR2 YFSETQ. The CDR3: CASSGPGLLTGELFF. The CDR3 DNA sequence: TGCGCCAGCAGCGGACCGGGACTGCTCACCGGGGAGCTGTTTTTT.

This clone occurred a few times. The V gene is TRBV18, the J gene TRBJ2-7; the D gene is possibly TRBD1 (5 bases). Germline loops: CDR1 KGHSH, CDR2 LQKENI. The CDR3 runs to 13 residues. Trimming removed 3 bases at V and 5 bases at J, with 11 bases between. The CDR3 DNA reads TGTGCCAGCTCACCGAGGCAGGGTGACGAGCAGTACTTC. This translates into CASSPRQGDEQYF.

This chain links TRBV19 with TRBJ2-2, with D perhaps matching TRBD2 (5 bases). V gave up 4 bases and J gave up 7 bases, with 10 bases separating them. From germline, CDR1 is LNHDA and CDR2 SQIVND (reference sequence). The CDR3 runs to 13 residues. CDR3 bases: TGTGCCAGTAGTACCCCGGGATTCGGGGAGCTGTTTTTT. Translation: CASSTPGFGELFF.

A note on this clone: The same CDR3 can be traced to other DNA sequences in this sample. The rearrangement links TRBV12-5 to TRBJ2-7; D is unresolved. The germline V gene has CDR1 LGHNT and CDR2 FRNRAP. Trimming stripped 5 bases from V and 3 bases from J, with 5 bases between. CDR3 size: 11 residues. The CDR3 DNA reads as TGTGCTAGTGGTCTCAACTACGAGCAGTACTTC. It codes for CASGLNYEQYF.

The chain is built from TRBV6-5 and TRBJ2-5; D is unclear. Per germline, CDR1 MNHEY and CDR2 SVGAGI. V gave up 2 bases and J gave up 0 bases, with 7 bases separating them. CDR3 length: 14 residues. CDR3 protein: CASSYTTDQETQYF. CDR3 DNA sequence: TGTGCCAGCAGTTACACGACGGACCAAGAGACCCAGTACTTC.